This T cell receptor beta chain stems from a study of siplizumab effects on memory and regulatory T cells (dated by TCRdb to about 2019). A note on the overall study: The study examined how the anti-CD2 antibody siplizumab affects alloreactive T-cell subsets in allogeneic mixed lymphocyte reactions built from human PBMCs. Results and caveats for the whole study, not just this receptor: The cumulative frequency of alloreactive sequences that could be traced back to unstimulated CD4+ memory T cells was significantly reduced by siplizumab. No functional confirmation was obtained for the suppressive function of proliferating Tregs from siplizumab cultures. Because sequences below about 10^-5 frequency were poorly captured, only a minor fraction of alloreactive clones could be mapped to unstimulated subsets. Among mappable alloreactive CD4+ clones, an average Treg-derived fraction of roughly 69% was observed with siplizumab, compared with roughly 27% in control reactions. For roughly 75-95% of proliferating CD4+ or CD8+ clones, no naive or memory phenotype could be assigned. Unstimulated naive T cells appeared more diverse than memory T cells, and naive cells seemed to contribute substantially to the alloresponse.

TCRbeta CDR3 sequencing was performed on sorted unstimulated T cells and on proliferating T cells recovered from mixed lymphocyte reactions. Fresh whole blood from around eleven HLA-typed healthy donors served as the source for isolating PBMCs. A note on this clone: Its antigen has not been determined. No base-level quality is on record; no much larger clone is a single base apart.

The library came from the immunoSEQ multiplex PCR assay. Approximately 10^5 TCR templates per sample were assayed on the deep sequencing platform. Genomic DNA extracted from sorted T cells was the material used for TCRbeta CDR3 sequencing. On the study's bioinformatics: Clonal analysis of TCRbeta CDR3 data was done in the R programming language. Unstimulated samples were compared with post-reaction CFSE-low samples to define alloreactive CD4+ and CD8+ clones. Alloreactive CD4+ clones were assigned to regulatory or non-regulatory origin by matching sequences to sorted unstimulated Treg and non-Treg repertoires. The table comes from immuneACCESS by way of TCRdb, which keeps in-frame sequences with V and J called. Part of the clones is missing from these tables; in studies checked, under half for an unresolved V gene and the rest for unknown reasons. The D gene and trimming were derived from the DNA, and the V and J assignments and clone size from that table. This sample lists 85,000 to 130,000 clones; more than 90% were detected once. Jointly, the top ten make up under 3% of the sample.

Trimming leaves V shorter by 5 bases and J shorter by 4 bases, with the junction holding 5 bases beyond the gene matches. The CDR3 goes from the cysteine to the phenylalanine over 14 residues. Only the CDR3 part of the read is kept: 42 bases, read in frame from the first base. CDR1 MDHEN and CDR2 SYDVKM are derived from the germline V gene. The TCR was taken from a human donor in good health. Some clones in this sample may be carry-over from other donors' samples. Sequenced sample: CD4+ T cells sorted from blood. This receptor chain uses TRBV28 and TRBJ1-2; 9 bases in the junction line up with TRBD1. The bases read TGTGCCAGCAGTAGGGGACAGGGCTCCTATGGCTACACCTTC. Its protein is CASSRGQGSYGYTF.